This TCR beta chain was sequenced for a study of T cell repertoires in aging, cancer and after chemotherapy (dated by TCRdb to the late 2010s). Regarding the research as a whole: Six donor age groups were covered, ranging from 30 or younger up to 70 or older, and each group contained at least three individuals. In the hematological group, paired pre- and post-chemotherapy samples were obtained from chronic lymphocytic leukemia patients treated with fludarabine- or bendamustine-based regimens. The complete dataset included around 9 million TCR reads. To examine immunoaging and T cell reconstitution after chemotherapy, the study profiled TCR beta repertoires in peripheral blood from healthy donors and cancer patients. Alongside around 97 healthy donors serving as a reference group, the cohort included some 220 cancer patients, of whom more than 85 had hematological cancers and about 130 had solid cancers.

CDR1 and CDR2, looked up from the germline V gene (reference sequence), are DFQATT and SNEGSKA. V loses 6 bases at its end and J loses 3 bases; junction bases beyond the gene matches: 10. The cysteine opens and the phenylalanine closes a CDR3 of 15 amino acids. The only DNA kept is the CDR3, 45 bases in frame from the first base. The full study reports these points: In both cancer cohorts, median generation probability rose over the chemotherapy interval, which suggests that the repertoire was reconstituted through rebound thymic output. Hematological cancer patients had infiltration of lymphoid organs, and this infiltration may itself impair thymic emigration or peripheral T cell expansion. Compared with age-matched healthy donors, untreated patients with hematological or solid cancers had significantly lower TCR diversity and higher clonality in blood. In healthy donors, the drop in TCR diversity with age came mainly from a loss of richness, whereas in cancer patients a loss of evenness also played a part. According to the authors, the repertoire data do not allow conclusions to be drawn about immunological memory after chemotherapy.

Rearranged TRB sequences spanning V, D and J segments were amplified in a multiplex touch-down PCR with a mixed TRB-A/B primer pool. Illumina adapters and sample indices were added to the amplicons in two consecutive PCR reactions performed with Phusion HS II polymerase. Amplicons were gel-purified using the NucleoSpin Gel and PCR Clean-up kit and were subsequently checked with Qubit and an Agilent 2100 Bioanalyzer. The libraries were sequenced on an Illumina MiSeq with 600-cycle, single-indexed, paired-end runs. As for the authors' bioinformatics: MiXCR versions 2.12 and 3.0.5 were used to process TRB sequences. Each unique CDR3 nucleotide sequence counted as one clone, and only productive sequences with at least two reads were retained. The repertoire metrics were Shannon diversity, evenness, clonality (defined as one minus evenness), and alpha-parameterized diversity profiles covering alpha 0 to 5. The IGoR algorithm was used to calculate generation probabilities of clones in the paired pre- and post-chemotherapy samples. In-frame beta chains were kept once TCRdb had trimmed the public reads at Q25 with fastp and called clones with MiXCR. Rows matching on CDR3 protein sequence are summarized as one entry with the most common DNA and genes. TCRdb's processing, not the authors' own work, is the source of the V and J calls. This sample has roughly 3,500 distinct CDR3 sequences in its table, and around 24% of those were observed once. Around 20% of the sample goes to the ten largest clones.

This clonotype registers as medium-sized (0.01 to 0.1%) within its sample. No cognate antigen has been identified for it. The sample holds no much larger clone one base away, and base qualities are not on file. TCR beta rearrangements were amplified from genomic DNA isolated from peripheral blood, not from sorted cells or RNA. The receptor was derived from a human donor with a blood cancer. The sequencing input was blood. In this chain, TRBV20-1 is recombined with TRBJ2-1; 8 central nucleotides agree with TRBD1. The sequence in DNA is TGCAGTGCCGGCCGACCGGGACAGGACTACAATGAGCAGTTCTTC. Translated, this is CSAGRPGQDYNEQFF.